What follows are 15 T cell receptor beta chains derived from one specimen sequenced in a study of T cell responses to AZD1222 COVID-19 vaccine. The data were produced by immunoSEQ multiplex PCR, yet TCRdb's version contains in-frame clones alone and is incomplete. The repertoire holds approximately 180,000 clones, with about 90% as singletons. The sequences come from peripheral blood, collected 28 days after the second dose of the MenACWY control vaccine. The receptor source for this set is an adult who received the MenACWY meningococcal vaccine as a control.

The chain couples TRBV11-2 to TRBJ2-3; 8 bases line up with TRBD2. Trimming at V came to 4 bases and at J to 6 bases, leaving 12 bases not matched to a gene. This CDR3 region has 16 residues. The germline gives CDR1 SGHAT, CDR2 FQNNGV. CDR3 in DNA: TGTGCCAGCAGCTGGACTAGCCTTACAAAGGTGGATACGCAGTATTTT. Protein sequence: CASSWTSLTKVDTQYF.

The gene calls are TRBV28 and TRBJ1-2; perhaps TRBD1 as D (6 bases). The CDR3 extends over 19 amino acids. V dropped 8 bases and J dropped 8 bases, with 36 bases sitting between them. The germline V gene encodes CDR1 MDHEN and CDR2 SYDVKM. The CDR3 sequence is CASYPSFQPPVGGAEGYTF. CDR3 sequence (DNA): TGTGCCAGCTACCCTTCCTTCCAGCCCCCCGTGGGGGGGGCGGAAGGCTACACCTTC.

This chain connects TRBV25-1 to TRBJ1-6; D is unresolved. This CDR3 has 16 residues. Germline loops: CDR1 MGHDK, CDR2 SYGVNS. Trimming took off 3 bases at V and 7 bases at J, with 16 bases between the two ends. The CDR3 bases are TGTGCCAGCAGTGAGAGGAGGCAGTCCTCGAATTCACCCCTCCACTTT. This gives the protein CASSERRQSSNSPLHF.

V is TRBV7-2 and J is TRBJ1-2; 8 nucleotides agree with TRBD1. Germline CDR1 SGHTA, CDR2 FQGNSA. Unmatched junction bases numbered 6, after V lost 0 bases and J lost 6 bases. CDR3 length equals 15 residues. CDR3 DNA sequence: TGTGCCAGCAGCTTAGCGCGGGCAGGGGGCCATGGCTACACCTTC. Amino acid sequence: CASSLARAGGHGYTF.

The V and J genes are TRBV6-1 and TRBJ2-2, with D possibly matching TRBD1 (5 bases). The germline CDR1 and CDR2 sequences are MNHNS and SASEGT. Trimming shortened V by 3 bases and J by 0 bases, and 14 bases separated the two germline ends. This CDR3 is built from 17 residues. This CDR3 reads CASSDDRGVANTGELFF. CDR3 nucleotides: TGTGCCAGCAGTGACGACAGAGGAGTCGCGAACACCGGGGAGCTGTTTTTT.

The chain recombines TRBV4-3 with TRBJ1-4, with TRBD1 matching 7 bases. V lost 1 base and J lost 3; bases outside the gene matches: 8. The CDR3 covers 17 residues. Germline loops: CDR1 LGHNA, CDR2 YSLEER. CDR3 amino acids: CASSQGTGVAANEKLFF. CDR3 sequence (DNA): TGCGCCAGCAGCCAAGGAACAGGGGTGGCGGCTAATGAAAAACTGTTTTTT.

This rearrangement joins TRBV6-6 to TRBJ1-1, with D uncertain. The ends were cut back, 0 bases at V and 10 bases at J, with 21 bases in the middle. This CDR3 is 16 amino acids long. Germline CDR1 reads MNHNY; CDR2 reads SVGAGI (reference sequence). The CDR3 loop reads CASSYSAVSTIERAFF. CDR3 bases: TGTGCCAGCAGTTACTCCGCTGTCAGTACCATCGAGCGAGCTTTCTTT.

This clone was detected a few times. J is TRBJ1-2 and V is TRBV4-3, with D perhaps matching TRBD1 (6 bases). V shed 4 bases and J shed 6 bases, with 12 bases lying between them. The CDR3 runs to 13 residues. In germline, CDR1 is LGHNA, CDR2 YSLEER. CDR3 amino acids: CASSRTGLDGYTF. CDR3 nucleotide sequence: TGCGCCAGCAGCCGTACAGGGTTGGATGGCTACACCTTC.

This clone showed up just once. The CDR3 DNA is TGTGCCAGCAGGTCCGGGACAGGGGTCACCGGGGAGCTGTTTTTT. Translating it yields CASRSGTGVTGELFF. The chain combines TRBV28 with TRBJ2-2, with 10 bases fitting TRBD1. The CDR3 extends over 15 amino acids. The J segment lost 4 bases and the V segment lost 6 bases, leaving 5 bases of the junction unmatched. Germline lookup yields CDR1 MDHEN and CDR2 SYDVKM.

Concerning this clone: One junction end does not reproduce the germline sequence, and a read error may be involved. V gene TRBV6-5 combines with J gene TRBJ2-7; 10 nucleotides match TRBD1. Germline assignment: CDR1 MNHEY and CDR2 SVGAGI. This CDR3 comprises 15 residues. Here the CDR3 DNA reads TGCGCTTCTAGGTACGGACAGGGGGTCTCCTACGAGCAGTACTTC. This codes for CASRYGQGVSYEQYF.

The genes are TRBV21-1 and TRBJ1-4. TRBV21-1 is described as a pseudogene. The CDR3 contains 12 residues. CDR3 nucleotide sequence: TGTGCCTGGCGGCGGACGGATGAAAAACTGTTTTTT. As protein: CAWRRTDEKLFF.

This chain connects TRBV7-2 to TRBJ1-3; D unresolved. Between the trimmed V and J ends, which lost 2 bases and 0 bases, there was a span of 5 bases. Germline values: CDR1 SGHTA, CDR2 FQGNSA. This CDR3 has 14 residues. CDR3 nucleotides: TGTGCCAGCAGCTTACAGCGCTCTGGAAACACCATATATTTT. This translates into CASSLQRSGNTIYF.

Written as DNA, the CDR3 is TGTGCCAGCAGCTTGTCAGGCAGCTCCTACGAGCAGTACTTC. Protein sequence: CASSLSGSSYEQYF. The chain is built from TRBV5-6 and TRBJ2-7; D remains unclear. Trimming took off 1 base at V and 0 bases at J, with 8 bases between the two ends. Germline V lookup: CDR1 SGHDT, CDR2 YYEEEE. The CDR3 is 14 residues long.

The V and J genes are TRBV18 and TRBJ1-6, with D tentatively TRBD1 (5 bases). The germline V gene has CDR1 KGHSH and CDR2 LQKENI. Deletions cut 3 bases from V and 4 bases from J, with 13 bases between. This CDR3 has 16 amino acids. The DNA for the CDR3 is TGTGCCAGCTCACCCCTAACTGCAGGGTATAATTCACCCCTCCACTTT. It translates to CASSPLTAGYNSPLHF.

The CDR3 DNA reads as TGTGCCAGCAGCCAAGTTTTGGGAGGGCCTTACGAGCAGTACTTC. It specifies CASSQVLGGPYEQYF. V is TRBV3-1 (or the pseudogene TRBV3-2) and J is TRBJ2-7; 7 bases line up with TRBD2. The CDR3 runs to 15 residues. Germline loops: CDR1 LGHDT, CDR2 YNNKEL (reference sequence). Unmatched junction bases numbered 7, after V lost 1 base and J lost 4 bases.